A selection of T cell receptor beta chains follows, all from one sample in a study of blood T cell repertoires in COVID-19. The protocol was immunoSEQ multiplex PCR, while the TCRdb copy is restricted to in-frame clones and leaves out a portion. The table includes around 160,000 clones, roughly nine tenths detected once. Sample: peripheral blood. The origin of the receptors is a man between 18 and 35 years old with COVID-19, enrolled during active disease. Both conserved end residues are part of each CDR3. A D gene is named only where the DNA matches it firmly. Clone size is not always given. Where it is, it says once, few, many or a class for expanded clones.

TRBJ2-1	.	.	TRBV9	CASSAGVSSYNEQFF	TGTGCCAGCAGCGCCGGGGTTAGCTCCTACAATGAGCAGTTCTTC
TRBJ2-1	TRBD2	.	TRBV6-2/TRBV6-3	CASSQGLAGPGNNEQFF	TGTGCCAGCAGTCAGGGACTAGCGGGACCGGGCAACAATGAGCAGTTCTTC
TRBJ1-2	.	once	TRBV13	CASSLGRTGRASGYTF	TGTGCCAGCAGCTTAGGGCGCACGGGCAGGGCGAGTGGCTACACCTTC
TRBJ2-7	.	.	TRBV5-1	CASSPEGGQYYEQYF	TGCGCCAGCAGCCCGGAGGGCGGGCAATACTACGAGCAGTACTTC
TRBJ2-3	TRBD1	once	TRBV6-5	CASRIQGTADTQYF	TGTGCCAGCAGAATACAGGGGACCGCAGATACGCAGTATTTT
TRBJ2-7	.	.	TRBV7-2	CASSLNPAGQLSYEQYF	TGTGCCAGCAGCCTCAACCCGGCCGGACAGTTGTCCTACGAGCAGTACTTC
TRBJ2-1	TRBD2	.	TRBV4-3	CASSTSGSSYNEQFF	TGCGCCAGCAGCACTAGCGGGAGCTCCTACAATGAGCAGTTCTTC
TRBJ1-6	.	.	TRBV18	CASSQRDSSSSPLHF	TGTGCCAGCTCACAGAGGGATTCGTCTAGTTCACCCCTCCACTTT
TRBJ1-2	TRBD1	.	TRBV30	CAWRTGTNYGYTF	TGTGCCTGGAGGACAGGGACTAACTATGGCTACACCTTC
TRBJ2-3	TRBD2	.	TRBV27	CASSLSRGGDTQYF	TGTGCCAGCAGTTTATCACGGGGGGGGGATACGCAGTATTTT
TRBJ2-7	.	.	TRBV7-8	CASSPGSNYEQYF	TGTGCCAGCAGCCCGGGGTCTAACTACGAGCAGTACTTC
TRBJ2-2	.	.	TRBV28	CASSPQAASTDTGELFF	TGTGCCAGCAGCCCTCAAGCGGCGTCGACGGACACCGGGGAGCTGTTTTTT
TRBJ2-2	.	.	TRBV21-1	CASSTRSGRPTGELFF	TGTGCCAGCAGCACAAGAAGCGGGAGACCCACCGGGGAGCTGTTTTTT
TRBJ2-5	TRBD2	.	TRBV24-1	CATSDLSGAHQETQYF	TGTGCCACCAGTGACCTTAGCGGGGCCCACCAAGAGACCCAGTACTTC
TRBJ2-1	TRBD2	once	TRBV29-1	CSVAIGGGVLEQFF	TGCAGCGTTGCAATCGGGGGAGGGGTCCTTGAGCAGTTCTTC
TRBJ2-1	TRBD1	.	TRBV28	CATEGANEQFF	TGTGCCACCGAGGGGGCCAATGAGCAGTTCTTC
TRBJ2-3	.	once	TRBV19	CASSSGLPTDTQYF	TGTGCCAGTAGTAGTGGACTACCCACAGATACGCAGTATTTT
TRBJ1-2	.	once	TRBV29-1	CSVTPPETLPGFNYGYTF	TGCAGCGTTACCCCCCCCGAGACACTCCCGGGGTTTAACTATGGCTACACCTTC
TRBJ2-7	TRBD2	.	TRBV7-8	CASRGGGGSYEQYF	TGTGCCAGTCGGGGGGGAGGAGGCTCCTACGAGCAGTACTTC
TRBJ2-7	TRBD2	once	TRBV7-2	CASSFLPSGSSYEQYF	TGTGCCAGCAGCTTTCTTCCTAGCGGTAGCTCCTACGAGCAGTACTTC
TRBJ2-1	TRBD2	.	TRBV6-4	CASSDSTSGSYNEQFF	TGTGCCAGCAGTGACTCGACTAGCGGGAGCTACAATGAGCAGTTCTTC
TRBJ1-2	TRBD1	.	TRBV11-2	CASSQRGTGASYTF	TGTGCCAGCAGCCAGCGGGGGACAGGGGCAAGCTACACCTTC
TRBJ2-1	.	.	TRBV28	CATTTGSESSYNEQFF	TGTGCCACGACGACAGGTAGCGAGAGCTCCTACAATGAGCAGTTCTTC
TRBJ1-2	TRBD1	.	TRBV4-3	CASSQGQMGGYTF	TGCGCCAGCAGCCAGGGACAGATGGGTGGCTACACCTTC
TRBJ2-7	TRBD2	.	TRBV6-2/TRBV6-3	CASSPGTSGLTYEQYF	TGTGCCAGCAGTCCCGGGACTAGCGGGTTAACCTACGAGCAGTACTTC
TRBJ2-1	TRBD2	.	TRBV11-1	CASSFGLAGEYEQFF	TGTGCCAGCAGCTTTGGACTAGCGGGAGAGTATGAGCAGTTCTTC
TRBJ2-7	TRBD2	.	TRBV11-2	CASSLGLAASYEQYF	TGTGCCAGCAGCCTGGGACTAGCGGCATCCTACGAGCAGTACTTC
TRBJ2-3	.	.	TRBV7-9	CASRPWDREFSTDTQYF	TGTGCCAGCAGACCTTGGGACCGGGAGTTTAGCACAGATACGCAGTATTTT
TRBJ2-3	.	.	TRBV5-1	CASRGQTSTDTQYF	TGCGCCAGCAGGGGGCAGACTAGCACAGATACGCAGTATTTT
TRBJ2-5	TRBD2	.	TRBV7-3	CASSLLAGGPEETQYF	TGTGCCAGCAGCCTCCTAGCGGGAGGGCCTGAAGAGACCCAGTACTTC
TRBJ1-5	.	.	TRBV18	CASSPPGRSGQPQHF	TGTGCCAGCTCACCACCAGGAAGGAGCGGTCAGCCCCAGCATTTT
TRBJ1-1	.	.	TRBV19	CASKQEGSSTEAFF	TGTGCCAGTAAACAGGAGGGTTCTTCCACTGAAGCTTTCTTT
TRBJ1-2	TRBD1	.	TRBV5-1	CASSTGTGDYGYTF	TGCGCCAGCAGCACCGGGACAGGGGACTATGGCTACACCTTC
TRBJ2-7	TRBD2	.	TRBV27	CASSSAREVVGEQYF	TGTGCCAGCAGTTCTGCACGGGAGGTGGTCGGCGAGCAGTACTTC
TRBJ2-1	TRBD2	.	TRBV19	CASSIVSGNPEQFF	TGTGCCAGTAGTATCGTTAGCGGGAACCCTGAGCAGTTCTTC
TRBJ1-5	TRBD1	.	TRBV27	CASSSGGYSNQPQHF	TGTGCCAGCAGTTCAGGGGGATATAGCAATCAGCCCCAGCATTTT
TRBJ2-7	.	.	TRBV18	CASSPRINSYEQYF	TGTGCCAGCTCACCTAGAATTAACAGCTACGAGCAGTACTTC
TRBJ2-1	TRBD1	.	TRBV4-3	CASSQAGQGYNEQFF	TGCGCCAGCAGCCAGGCGGGACAGGGCTACAATGAGCAGTTCTTC
TRBJ1-1	.	once	TRBV6-5	CASSYSAGLNTEAFF	TGTGCCAGCAGTTACTCGGCGGGGTTGAACACTGAAGCTTTCTTT
TRBJ2-1	TRBD2	.	TRBV7-3	CASSRLEAGGEQFF	TGTGCCAGCAGCCGCCTTGAAGCGGGAGGTGAGCAGTTCTTC
TRBJ1-2	TRBD1	.	TRBV7-9	CASSLARTGGNYGYTF	TGTGCCAGCAGCTTAGCCCGGACAGGGGGTAACTATGGCTACACCTTC
TRBJ2-7	.	.	TRBV5-6	CASSPATYGGYEQYF	TGTGCCAGCAGCCCTGCCACATACGGAGGGTACGAGCAGTACTTC
TRBJ2-7	.	.	TRBV11-3	CASSIPRLAPEQYF	TGTGCCAGCAGCATACCTCGGCTAGCCCCCGAGCAGTACTTC
TRBJ2-1	.	.	TRBV4-2	CASSQELTASYEQFF	TGTGCCAGCAGCCAAGAGCTTACTGCCTCCTATGAGCAGTTCTTC
TRBJ1-2	TRBD1	.	TRBV6-5	CASSRDRGRFGYTF	TGTGCCAGCAGCCGGGACAGGGGGCGATTCGGCTACACCTTC
TRBJ2-2	TRBD2	.	TRBV6-4	CASRSLAGAGELFF	TGTGCCAGCAGATCCCTAGCGGGAGCGGGGGAGCTGTTTTTT
TRBJ2-2	TRBD2	.	TRBV7-2	CASTTRDYDRELFF	TGTGCCAGCACCACCCGGGACTACGATAGGGAGCTGTTTTTT
TRBJ2-1	TRBD2	.	TRBV7-9	CASSLLAGDYNEQFF	TGTGCCAGCAGCCTACTAGCGGGGGACTACAATGAGCAGTTCTTC
TRBJ2-3	.	.	TRBV6-4	CASSDSLGADTQYF	TGTGCCAGCAGTGACAGCCTAGGGGCAGATACGCAGTATTTT
TRBJ2-7	TRBD2	.	TRBV30	CAWSAGTSGSYEQYF	TGTGCCTGGAGCGCCGGGACTAGCGGCTCCTACGAGCAGTACTTC
TRBJ2-3	TRBD2	.	TRBV29-1	CSVATSGSTDTQYF	TGCAGCGTTGCGACTAGCGGCAGCACAGATACGCAGTATTTT